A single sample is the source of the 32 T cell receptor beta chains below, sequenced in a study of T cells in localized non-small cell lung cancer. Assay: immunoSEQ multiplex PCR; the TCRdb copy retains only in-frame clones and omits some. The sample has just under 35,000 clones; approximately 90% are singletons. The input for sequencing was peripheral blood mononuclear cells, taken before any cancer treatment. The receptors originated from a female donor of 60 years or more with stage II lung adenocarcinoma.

The CDR3 nucleotides are TGTGCCAGCAGTTTAAACCCGGGAGTTCCCGAGCAGTACTTC. Its translation is CASSLNPGVPEQYF. This rearrangement joins TRBV27 to TRBJ2-7, with D perhaps TRBD2 (6 bases). CDR1 is MNHEY, CDR2 SMNVEV, per germline (reference sequence). V was clipped by 2 bases and J by 6 bases, with 14 bases between them. The CDR3 has 14 amino acids.

The CDR3 region has the DNA TGTGCCAGCTCACCACTCGGGACAGCTTACGAGCAGTACTTC. This codes for CASSPLGTAYEQYF. This chain connects TRBV18 to TRBJ2-7; TRBD1 agrees at 7 bases. The V segment lost 1 base and the J segment 4 bases; nucleotides outside the gene matches: 4. In germline, CDR1 is KGHSH, CDR2 LQKENI. The CDR3 sequence is 14 residues long.

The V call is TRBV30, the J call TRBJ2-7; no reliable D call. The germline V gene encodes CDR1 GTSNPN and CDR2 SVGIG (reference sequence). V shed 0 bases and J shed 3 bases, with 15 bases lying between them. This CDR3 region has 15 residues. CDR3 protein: CAWSVLWGSSYEQYF. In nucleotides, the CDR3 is TGTGCCTGGAGTGTACTTTGGGGAAGCAGCTACGAGCAGTACTTC.

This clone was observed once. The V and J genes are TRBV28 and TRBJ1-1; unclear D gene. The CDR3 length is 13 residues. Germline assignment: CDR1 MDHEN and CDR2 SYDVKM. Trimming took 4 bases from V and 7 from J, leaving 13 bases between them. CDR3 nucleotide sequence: TGTGCCAGCAGTTATGGGTCGTCCTTTGAAGCTTTCTTT. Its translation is CASSYGSSFEAFF.

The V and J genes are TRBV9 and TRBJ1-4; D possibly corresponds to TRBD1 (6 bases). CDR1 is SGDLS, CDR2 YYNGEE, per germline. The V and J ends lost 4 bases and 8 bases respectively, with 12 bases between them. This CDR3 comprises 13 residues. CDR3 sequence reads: CASSPRGGEKLFF. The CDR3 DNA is TGTGCCAGCAGCCCTCGAGGGGGGGAAAAACTGTTTTTT.

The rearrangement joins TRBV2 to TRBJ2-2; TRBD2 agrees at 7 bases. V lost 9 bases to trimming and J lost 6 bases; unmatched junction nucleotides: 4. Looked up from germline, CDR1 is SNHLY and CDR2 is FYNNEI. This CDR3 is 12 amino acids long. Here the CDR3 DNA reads TGTGCCAGTGGGGGGGAGTCCGGGGAGCTGTTTTTT. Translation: CASGGESGELFF.

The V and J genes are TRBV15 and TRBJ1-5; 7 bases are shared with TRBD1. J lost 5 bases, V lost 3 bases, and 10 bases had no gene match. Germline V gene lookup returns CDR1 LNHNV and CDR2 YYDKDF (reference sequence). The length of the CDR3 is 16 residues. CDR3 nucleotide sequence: TGTGCCACCAGCAGTTGGGACAGCTCAACGGATCAGCCCCAGCATTTT. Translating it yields CATSSWDSSTDQPQHF.

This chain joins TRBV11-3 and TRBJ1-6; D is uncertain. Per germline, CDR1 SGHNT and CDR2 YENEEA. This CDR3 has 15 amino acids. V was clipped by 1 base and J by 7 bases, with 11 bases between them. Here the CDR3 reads CASSLGGPPNSPLHF. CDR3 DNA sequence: TGTGCCAGCAGCTTAGGAGGGCCACCGAATTCACCCCTCCACTTT.

CDR3 residues: CASSQESLSTYNEQFF. For the CDR3, the DNA is TGTGCCAGCAGCCAAGAAAGTTTGTCCACCTACAATGAGCAGTTCTTC. The gene calls are TRBV4-2 and TRBJ2-1; D remains ambiguous. CDR1 is LGHNA and CDR2 is YNFKEQ in the germline V gene. The CDR3 is 16 amino acids. Trimming left V 0 bases short and J 2 bases short, with 11 bases between.

In nucleotides, the CDR3 is TGTGCCAGCAGGAGAGGTTCCGAAAAGCAGTTCTTC. Amino acid sequence: CASRRGSEKQFF. J is TRBJ2-1 and V is TRBV6-1; D call uncertain. Per germline, CDR1 MNHNS and CDR2 SASEGT. The CDR3 is made up of 12 amino acids. Trimming removed 6 bases at V and 11 bases at J, with 14 bases between.

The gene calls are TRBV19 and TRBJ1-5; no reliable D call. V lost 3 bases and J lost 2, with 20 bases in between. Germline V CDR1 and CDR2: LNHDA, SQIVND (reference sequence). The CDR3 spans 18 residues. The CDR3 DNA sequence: TGTGCCAGTAGTATCCCCCCCCTGGGCCTCGGAGGCAATCAGCCCCAGCATTTT. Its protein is CASSIPPLGLGGNQPQHF. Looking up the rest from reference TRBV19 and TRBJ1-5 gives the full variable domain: DGGITQSPKYLFRKEGQNVTLSCEQNLNHDAMYWYRQDPGQGLRLIYYSQIVNDFQKGDIAEGYSVSREKKESFPLTVTSAQKNPTAFYLCASSIPPLGLGGNQPQHFGDGTRLSIL.

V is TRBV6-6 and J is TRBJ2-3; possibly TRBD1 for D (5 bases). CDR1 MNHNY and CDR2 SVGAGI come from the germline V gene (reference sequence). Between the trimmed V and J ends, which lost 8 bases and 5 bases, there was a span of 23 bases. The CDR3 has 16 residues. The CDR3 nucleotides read TGTGCCAGCTTCCGCACCCTCGGCGGAAGGGGAGATACGCAGTATTTT. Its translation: CASFRTLGGRGDTQYF.

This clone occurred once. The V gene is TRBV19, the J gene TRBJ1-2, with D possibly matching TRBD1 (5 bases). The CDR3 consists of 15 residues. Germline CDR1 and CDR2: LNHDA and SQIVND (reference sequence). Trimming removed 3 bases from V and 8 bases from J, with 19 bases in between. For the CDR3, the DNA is TGTGCCAGTAGTATGTGGCAGGGCCTATGGGAGGGCTACACCTTC. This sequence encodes CASSMWQGLWEGYTF.

The CDR3 DNA follows: TGTGCCAGCAGAAGACAGGCGGCGGCCTACGAGCAGTACTTC. Translation gives CASRRQAAAYEQYF. The chain couples TRBV6-5 to TRBJ2-7, with a tentative D call TRBD1 (6 bases). Trimming cost V 6 bases and J 2 bases, with 14 bases left between them. The CDR3 has 14 amino acids. CDR1 is MNHEY and CDR2 is SVGAGI in the germline V gene.

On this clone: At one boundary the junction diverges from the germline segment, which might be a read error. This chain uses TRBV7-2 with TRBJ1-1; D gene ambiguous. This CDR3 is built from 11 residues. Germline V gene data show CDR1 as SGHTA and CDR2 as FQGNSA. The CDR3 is CASSLVYEAFF. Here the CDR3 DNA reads TGTGCCAGCAGTTTAGTATATGAAGCTTTCTTT.

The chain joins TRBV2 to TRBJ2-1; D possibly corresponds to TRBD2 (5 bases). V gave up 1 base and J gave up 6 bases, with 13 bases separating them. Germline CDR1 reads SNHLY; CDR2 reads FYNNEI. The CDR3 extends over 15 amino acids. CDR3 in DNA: TGTGCCAGCAGTGAAGATGGCCGGGGAATCAATGAGCAGTTCTTC. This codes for CASSEDGRGINEQFF. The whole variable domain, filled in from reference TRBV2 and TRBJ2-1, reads EPEVTQTPSHQVTQMGQEVILRCVPISNHLYFYWYRQILGQKVEFLVSFYNNEISEKSEIFDDQFSVERPDGSNFTLKIRSTKLEDSAMYFCASSEDGRGINEQFFGPGTRLTVL.

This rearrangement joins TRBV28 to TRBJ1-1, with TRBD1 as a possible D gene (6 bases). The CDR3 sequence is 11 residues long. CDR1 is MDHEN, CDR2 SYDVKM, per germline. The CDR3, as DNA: TGTGCAAGTAGGGGGAGACCTGAAGCTTTCTTT. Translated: CASRGRPEAFF.

The CDR3 protein is CASSLGLAAAPRHYEQYF. Here the CDR3 DNA reads TGTGCCAGCAGTTTGGGACTAGCGGCCGCCCCGCGGCACTACGAGCAGTACTTC. This chain connects TRBV27 to TRBJ2-7; 11 nucleotides line up with TRBD2. CDR3 size: 18 residues. After removal of 3 bases from V and 3 bases from J, the junction contained 13 bases not matched to a gene. The germline gives CDR1 MNHEY, CDR2 SMNVEV (reference sequence).

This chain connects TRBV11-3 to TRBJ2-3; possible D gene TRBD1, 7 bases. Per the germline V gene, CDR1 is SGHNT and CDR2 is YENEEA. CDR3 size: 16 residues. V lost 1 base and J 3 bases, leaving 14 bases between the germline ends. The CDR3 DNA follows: TGTGCCAGCAGCTTAGTAGCGACAGGGAGGACAGATACGCAGTATTTT. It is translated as CASSLVATGRTDTQYF. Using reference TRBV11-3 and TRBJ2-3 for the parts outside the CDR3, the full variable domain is EAGVVQSPRYKIIEKKQPVAFWCNPISGHNTLYWYLQNLGQGPELLIRYENEEAVDDSQLPKDRFSAERLKGVDSTLKIQPAELGDSAVYLCASSLVATGRTDTQYFGPGTRLTVL.

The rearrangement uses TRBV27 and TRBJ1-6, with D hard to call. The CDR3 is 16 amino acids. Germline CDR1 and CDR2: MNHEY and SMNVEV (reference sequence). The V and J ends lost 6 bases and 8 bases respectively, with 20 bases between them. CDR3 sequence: CASRDPGPGKYSPLHF. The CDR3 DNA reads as TGTGCCAGCAGGGACCCGGGCCCGGGGAAGTATTCACCCCTCCACTTT.

The chain's CDR3 is CASRMGGGAYNEQFF. As DNA, the CDR3 is TGTGCCAGCAGGATGGGAGGGGGGGCCTACAATGAGCAGTTCTTC. The chain joins TRBV11-2 to TRBJ2-1; perhaps TRBD2 as D (7 bases). Trimming took off 6 bases at V and 2 bases at J, with 14 bases between the two ends. The germline CDR1 and CDR2 sequences are SGHAT and FQNNGV. The CDR3 consists of 15 residues.

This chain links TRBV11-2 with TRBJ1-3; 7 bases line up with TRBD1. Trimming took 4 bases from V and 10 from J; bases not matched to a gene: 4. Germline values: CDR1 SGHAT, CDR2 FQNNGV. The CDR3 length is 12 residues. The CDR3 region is CASSSRTGTIYF. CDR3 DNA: TGTGCCAGCAGCTCCCGGACAGGTACCATATATTTT. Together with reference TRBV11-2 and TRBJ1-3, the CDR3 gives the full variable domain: EAGVAQSPRYKIIEKRQSVAFWCNPISGHATLYWYQQILGQGPKLLIQFQNNGVVDDSQLPKDRFSAERLKGVDSTLKIQPAKLEDSAVYLCASSSRTGTIYFGEGSWLTVV.

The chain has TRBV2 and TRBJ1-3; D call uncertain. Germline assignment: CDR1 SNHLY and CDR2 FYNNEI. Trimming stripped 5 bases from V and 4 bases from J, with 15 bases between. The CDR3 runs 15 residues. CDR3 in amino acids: CASSLDSLPGNTIYF. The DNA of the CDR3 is TGTGCCAGCAGTCTCGACTCACTTCCGGGAAACACCATATATTTT.

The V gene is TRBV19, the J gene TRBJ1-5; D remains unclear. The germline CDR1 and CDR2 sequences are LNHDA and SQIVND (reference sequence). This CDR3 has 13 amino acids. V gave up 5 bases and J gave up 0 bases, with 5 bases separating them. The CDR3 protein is CASSLGSNQPQHF. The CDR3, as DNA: TGTGCCAGTAGTCTGGGTAGCAATCAGCCCCAGCATTTT.

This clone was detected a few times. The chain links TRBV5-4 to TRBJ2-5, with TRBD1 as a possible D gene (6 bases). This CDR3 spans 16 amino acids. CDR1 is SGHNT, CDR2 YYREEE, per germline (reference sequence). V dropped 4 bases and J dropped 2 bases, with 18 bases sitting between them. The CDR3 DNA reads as TGTGCCAGCAGCCCGCTTTCCCTGGGGGCGCAAGAGACCCAGTACTTC. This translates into CASSPLSLGAQETQYF.

The CDR3 region is CASSSIGHQNTEAFF. Here the CDR3 DNA reads TGTGCCAGCAGTTCAATAGGACACCAGAACACTGAAGCTTTCTTT. The chain combines TRBV28 with TRBJ1-1; maybe TRBD1 (5 bases). V was trimmed by 4 bases and J by 1 base, leaving 13 bases between them. The CDR3 length is 15 residues. Per germline, CDR1 MDHEN and CDR2 SYDVKM.

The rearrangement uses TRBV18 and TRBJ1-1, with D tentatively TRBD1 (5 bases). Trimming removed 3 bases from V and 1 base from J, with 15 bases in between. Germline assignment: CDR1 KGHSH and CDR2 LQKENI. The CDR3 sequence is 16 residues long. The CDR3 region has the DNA TGTGCCAGCTCACCTTTACCCGTTGGGGCGAACACTGAAGCTTTCTTT. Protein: CASSPLPVGANTEAFF.

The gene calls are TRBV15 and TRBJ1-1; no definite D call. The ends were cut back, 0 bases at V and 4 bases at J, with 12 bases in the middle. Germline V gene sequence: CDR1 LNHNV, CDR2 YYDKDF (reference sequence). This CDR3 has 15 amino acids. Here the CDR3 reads CATSRDLGKGTEAFF. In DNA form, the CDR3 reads TGTGCCACCAGCAGAGATTTGGGAAAGGGCACTGAAGCTTTCTTT.

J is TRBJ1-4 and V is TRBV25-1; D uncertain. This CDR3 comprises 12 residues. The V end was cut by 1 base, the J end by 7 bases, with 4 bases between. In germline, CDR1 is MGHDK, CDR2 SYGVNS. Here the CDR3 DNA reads TGTGCCAGCAGTGAATTGGGTGAAAAACTGTTTTTT. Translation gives CASSELGEKLFF.

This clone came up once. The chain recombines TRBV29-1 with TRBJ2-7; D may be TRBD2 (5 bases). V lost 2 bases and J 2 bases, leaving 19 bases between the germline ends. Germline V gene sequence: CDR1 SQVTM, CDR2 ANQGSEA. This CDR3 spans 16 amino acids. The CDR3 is CSVEYYGEVGAYEQYF. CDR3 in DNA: TGCAGCGTTGAATATTACGGGGAAGTGGGCGCCTACGAGCAGTACTTC.

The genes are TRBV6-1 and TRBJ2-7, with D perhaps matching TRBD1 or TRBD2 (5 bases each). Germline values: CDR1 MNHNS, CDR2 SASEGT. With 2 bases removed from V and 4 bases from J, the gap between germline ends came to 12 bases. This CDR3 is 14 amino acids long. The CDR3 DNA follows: TGTGCCAGCAGTGAAAGAGGGGAAGTTTACGAGCAGTACTTC. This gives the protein CASSERGEVYEQYF.

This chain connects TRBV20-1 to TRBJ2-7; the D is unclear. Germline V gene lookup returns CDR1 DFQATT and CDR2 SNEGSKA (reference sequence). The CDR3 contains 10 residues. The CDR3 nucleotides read TGCAGCGGTTACTCCTACGAGCAGTACTTC. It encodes CSGYSYEQYF.